What follows are 21 T cell receptor beta chains derived from one specimen sequenced in a study of read filtering for tumor transcriptome and immune sequencing. Molecular barcoded adaptors covering alpha/delta and beta/gamma chains were used on about 0.4 ug RNA. TCRdb passed the reads through MiXCR, listing each CDR3 protein once. The table records more than 100,000 distinct CDR3 sequences, 13% of them present only once. Material for sequencing was a population of CD138-negative cells sorted from bone marrow. These receptors were collected from a donor at least 40 years old with multiple myeloma.

This clonotype was picked up many times. J is TRBJ2-1 and V is TRBV20-1; D unresolved. Trimming pared 4 bases from V and 0 bases from J, leaving 10 bases between. Germline assignment: CDR1 DFQATT and CDR2 SNEGSKA (reference sequence). This CDR3 spans 14 amino acids. The CDR3 here is CSAKTASSYNEQFF. CDR3 in DNA: TGCAGTGCTAAGACTGCCAGCTCCTACAATGAGCAGTTCTTC.

A remark on this clonotype: One end of the junction does not line up with germline, which may come from a read error. The CDR3 region has the DNA TGCGCCGGCAGCGACGGGGTTTCAGATACGCAGTATTTT. Encoded protein: CAGSDGVSDTQYF. V is TRBV5-1 and J is TRBJ2-3; possibly TRBD2 for D (5 bases). The CDR3 sequence is 13 residues long. Looked up from germline, CDR1 is SGHRS and CDR2 is YFSETQ.

In its sample, this clonotype was seen many times. This chain uses TRBV29-1 with TRBJ2-2; D ambiguous. V was shortened by 3 bases and J by 7 bases, with 12 bases between the two germline ends. This CDR3 comprises 13 residues. Germline V gene data show CDR1 as SQVTM and CDR2 as ANQGSEA. As DNA, the CDR3 is TGCAGCGTTGACTGGGGTTTTGGCGGGGAGCTGTTTTTT. It specifies CSVDWGFGGELFF.

This clonotype came up a few times. The V gene is TRBV30, the J gene TRBJ1-1, with TRBD1 as a possible D gene (5 bases). The CDR3 runs 13 residues. V was pared by 4 bases and J by 6 bases, with 15 bases between. CDR1 is GTSNPN, CDR2 SVGIG, per germline (reference sequence). The DNA for the CDR3 is TGTGCCTGGACTAAACAGGTTCCTGCTGAAGCTTTCTTT. Residues: CAWTKQVPAEAFF. The variable domain in full, with the rest retrieved from reference TRBV30 and TRBJ1-1, is SQTIHQWPATLVQPVGSPLSLECTVEGTSNPNLYWYRQAAGRGLQLLFYSVGIGQISSEVPQNLSASRPQDRQFILSSKKLLLSDSGFYLCAWTKQVPAEAFFGQGTRLTVV.

This clonotype was observed at least ten times. The CDR3 region is CASSPQGLAGANEQFF. For the CDR3, the DNA is TGTGCCAGCAGCCCCCAGGGACTAGCGGGGGCGAATGAGCAGTTCTTC. This rearrangement joins TRBV9 to TRBJ2-1, with 14 bases matching TRBD2. This CDR3 has 16 residues. After removal of 4 bases from V and 7 bases from J, the junction contained 7 bases not matched to a gene. Germline V gene data show CDR1 as SGDLS and CDR2 as YYNGEE.

This clonotype was observed many times. The chain uses TRBV30 and TRBJ1-1; a possible D gene is TRBD1 (5 bases). The germline V gene encodes CDR1 GTSNPN and CDR2 SVGIG (reference sequence). V was pared by 0 bases and J by 7 bases, with 12 bases between. CDR3 length: 13 residues. CDR3 nucleotide sequence: TGTGCCTGGAGTGTTAGGGGAGGTAGTGAAGCTTTCTTT. It translates to CAWSVRGGSEAFF.

This clonotype has at least ten counts. This chain uses TRBV5-1 with TRBJ1-1, with 8 positions matching TRBD1. CDR3 length: 14 amino acids. Trimming at V came to 5 bases and at J to 3 bases, leaving 6 bases not matched to a gene. Germline CDR1 is SGHRS and CDR2 is YFSETQ. The CDR3 loop reads CASRRQGRDTEAFF. The DNA of the CDR3 is TGCGCCAGCAGAAGACAGGGGAGGGACACTGAAGCTTTCTTT.

This clonotype was seen ten or more times. The V call is TRBV2, the J call TRBJ1-2, with D possibly TRBD1 on 5 matching bases. Germline CDR1 and CDR2: SNHLY and FYNNEI. Trimming shortened V by 11 bases and J by 8 bases, and 15 bases separated the two germline ends. CDR3 size: 11 residues. This CDR3 reads CASRDLVGYTF. CDR3 nucleotide sequence: TGTGCCTCCCGGGACTTGGTCGGCTACACCTTC.

This clonotype was seen a few times. The rearrangement uses TRBV7-2 and TRBJ2-3, with 8 bases lining up with TRBD2. Trimming took 1 base from V and 6 from J; bases not matched to a gene: 12. This CDR3 is built from 17 residues. Germline CDR1 and CDR2: SGHTA and FQGNSA. The CDR3 loop is CASSLVKRGTFRDTQYF. For the CDR3, the DNA is TGTGCCAGCAGCTTAGTTAAGCGGGGGACCTTCAGGGATACGCAGTATTTT.

This clonotype was counted only a few times. Just one base apart from a much larger clone, this may be a read error. V usage is TRBV29-1 and J usage is TRBJ1-4, with D unclear. Looked up from germline, CDR1 is SQVTM and CDR2 is ANQGSEA. The CDR3 is 11 amino acids. This CDR3 is CSVLLNEKLLF. CDR3 sequence (DNA): TGCAGCGTCCTACTAAATGAAAAACTGCTTTTT. The full variable domain, rest sourced from reference TRBV29-1 and TRBJ1-4, is SAVISQKPSRDICQRGTSLTIQCQVDSQVTMMFWYRQQPGQSLTLIATANQGSEATYESGFVIDKFPISRPNLTFSTLTVSNMSPEDSSIYLCSVLLNEKLLFGSGTQLSVL.

There are many counts of this clonotype. V and J are TRBV3-1 and TRBJ2-1; 10 nucleotides line up with TRBD2. V gave up 0 bases and J gave up 4 bases; unmatched junction bases: 3. The CDR3 has 16 residues. Germline V gene sequence: CDR1 LGHDT, CDR2 YNNKEL (reference sequence). The CDR3 DNA reads TGTGCCAGCAGCCAAGAAAGACTAGCGGGTTACAATGAGCAGTTCTTC. This codes for CASSQERLAGYNEQFF.

Points on this clonotype: A read error may be the cause here, since a much bigger clone is one base away. The chain is built from TRBV5-8 and TRBJ1-5; D is uncertain. This CDR3 region has 14 residues. CDR1 and CDR2 from the germline V gene are SGHTS and YDEGEE. The V gene lost 4 bases and the J gene lost 4 bases, with 12 bases spanning the gap. The CDR3 is CASSSLGSNQPQHF. The DNA for the CDR3 is TGTGCCAGCAGCAGCCTCGGCAGTAATCAGCCCCAGCATTTT.

This chain links TRBV5-1 with TRBJ2-2; D gene ambiguous. Trimming removed 0 bases from V and 0 bases from J, with 9 bases in between. The CDR3 extends over 16 amino acids. The germline CDR1 and CDR2 sequences are SGHRS and YFSETQ. The CDR3 loop is CASSLEATTNTGELFF. The CDR3, as DNA: TGCGCCAGCAGCTTGGAGGCAACAACGAACACCGGGGAGCTGTTTTTT.

This clonotype was found many times. J is TRBJ2-7 and V is TRBV7-6; 8 nucleotides align to TRBD1. Germline V gene data show CDR1 as SGHVS and CDR2 as FNYEAQ. CDR3 length: 15 amino acids. J gave up 4 bases and V 5 bases, and 10 bases lay outside the gene matches. CDR3 nucleotides: TGTGCCAGCAGCCCAGGACAGGGTTTCTGGTACGAGCAGTACTTC. It encodes CASSPGQGFWYEQYF.

This clonotype occurred many times. The CDR3 sequence is CASTLRLAADTQYF. The CDR3, as DNA: TGTGCCAGCACTTTGAGACTAGCGGCGGATACGCAGTATTTT. This chain joins TRBV12-3 or TRBV12-4 and TRBJ2-3; 9 bases are shared with TRBD2. The CDR3 has 14 residues. V gave up 7 bases and J gave up 6 bases; unmatched junction bases: 8.

Worth noting for this clonotype: This could be a read error, since a much larger clone is one nucleotide away. Here the CDR3 reads CSARDLGTSGEKPFF. The CDR3 DNA sequence: TGCAGTGCTAGAGATCTCGGGACCAGCGGTGAAAAACCGTTTTTT. V and J are TRBV20-1 and TRBJ1-4, with a possible D match to TRBD1 (5 bases). The CDR3 has 15 amino acids. Germline V gene sequence: CDR1 DFQATT, CDR2 SNEGSKA (reference sequence).

This clonotype was detected many times. The CDR3 sequence is CASSQGRTDGSYEQYF. CDR3 sequence (DNA): TGCGCCAGCAGCCAAGGGAGAACGGACGGAAGCTACGAGCAGTACTTC. The chain links TRBV4-1 to TRBJ2-7; the D is unclear. Germline V gene data show CDR1 as MGHRA and CDR2 as YSYEKL. The CDR3 loop spans 16 amino acids. Trimming left V 1 base short and J 3 bases short, with 16 bases between.

This clonotype has more than one count but fewer than ten. The chain couples TRBV7-9 to TRBJ1-5; 8 nucleotides line up with TRBD1. V trimming: 5 bases; J trimming: 1 base; junction bases outside the gene matches: 7. CDR3 length equals 16 residues. Germline CDR1 is SEHNR and CDR2 is FQNEAQ (reference sequence). As DNA, the CDR3 is TGTGCCAGCAGCCCCGGACAGGGCCTGAGCAATCAGCCCCAGCATTTT. Translation gives CASSPGQGLSNQPQHF.

This clonotype was recorded many times. The chain combines TRBV7-8 with TRBJ1-5; no clear D gene. V gave up 1 base and J gave up 7 bases, with 8 bases separating them. CDR1 and CDR2 from the germline V gene are SGHVS and FQNEAQ. CDR3 length: 13 residues. The CDR3, as DNA: TGTGCCAGCAGCTTAGAGTGGGGACAGCCCCAGCATTTT. It yields the protein CASSLEWGQPQHF.

The table lists this clonotype with many counts. As the CDR3 is not closed by the conserved phenylalanine or tryptophan, this likely results from a read error. It is unclear where the CDR3 begins or ends on the DNA, so no DNA is shown, and the CDR3 is as TCRdb lists it. This chain links TRBV30 with TRBJ1-1; TRBD1 is taken as the D call from the table, unchecked against the DNA. A total of 13 residues make up the CDR3, ends included. CDR1 and CDR2 from the germline V gene are GTSNPN and SVGIG (reference sequence). CDR3 loop: CAWSGKAAGGGSH.

This clonotype was recorded many times. This rearrangement joins TRBV18 to TRBJ1-1; 9 nucleotides line up with TRBD1. J was trimmed by 2 bases and V by 3 bases; bases with no gene match: 7. The CDR3 covers 16 residues. Germline CDR1 is KGHSH and CDR2 is LQKENI. The CDR3 here is CASSPTGTGLNTEAFF. CDR3 bases: TGTGCCAGCTCACCTACTGGGACAGGGTTAAACACTGAAGCTTTCTTT.